This T cell receptor (beta chain) stems from a study of T cell repertoires in cytomegalovirus infection. Study-wide results and caveats: The response measured ex vivo was dominated by TCR beta clonotypes (HLA-C-restricted and CMV-specific).

This clonotype was found a few times. The antigen is unknown. Using its own MiXCR run on the reads, TCRdb lists one record per CDR3 protein. The sample records about 830,000 distinct CDR3 sequences, 30% to 35% being singletons. The CDR3 has 14 amino acids. V shed 3 bases and J shed 4 bases, with 12 bases lying between them. Germline V gene sequence: CDR1 MDHEN, CDR2 SYDVKM. The chain employs TRBV28 and TRBJ2-5; TRBD1 might be the D (6 bases). This TCR was recovered from a human donor in good health (CMV status not recorded). Some clones in this sample may be carry-over from other donors' samples. This specimen was cultured CD8+ T cells from PBMCs, taken from culture after CMV antigen stimulation. The CDR3 sequence is CASSFGQGLETQYF. DNA for the CDR3: TGTGCCAGCAGTTTCGGGCAGGGGCTAGAGACCCAGTACTTC.